This TCR beta chain was profiled in a study of shared clonotypes between healthy human individuals (dated by TCRdb to 2019 to 2021). The study in broad terms: A couple of women and three men aged 18 to 49 years were included in the cohort. Per donor, three plates each were used for CD4 naive and CD4 memory, two for CD8 naive, and one for CD8 memory. To estimate repertoire size and how much clonotypes are shared between individuals, the study performed deep sequencing of blood TCR repertoires from five healthy adults. To increase sequencing depth and limit assay-specific biases, different laboratories used diverse techniques to prepare libraries and sequence TCR repertoires. Each donor's leukapheresis produced roughly between roughly 0.85 and 9.5 billion PBMCs.

Using the deep immunoSEQ assay, multiplex PCR amplified TCR CDR3 regions from genomic DNA. Extracted genomic DNA from each cell subset was distributed evenly across all wells of several immunoSEQ 96-well plates, and each plate was treated as a replicate. Each replicate PCR for sorted subsets received about 210 ng genomic DNA, equal to some 32,000 T cell genomes. Purified libraries were measured with a Qubit 3.0 fluorometer, size-checked on a Bioanalyzer 2100, and measured again with the KAPA Library Quantification kit. Every immunoSEQ 96-well plate was sequenced on a separate single-read 150-cycle Illumina NextSeq 550 flow cell. Under the source paper's analysis protocol: Because the immunoSEQ output included only junctional sequences and no quality scores, the filtering could not be the same as the filtering used for full-length reads. To assign V/J genes and CDR3, sequences were annotated using PyIR, a Python wrapper for IgBLAST v1.9, with IMGT germline references. Any read was removed if the V/J assignment was weak (E-value above 1e-6), the CDR3 was missing, or the read contained stop codons, out-of-frame junctions, or ambiguous translated residues. V3J clonotypes were defined as sequences sharing the same inferred V gene, J gene, and CDR3 amino acid sequence. The percentage overlap between two repertoires was calculated by dividing the number of shared unique clonotypes by the size of the smaller repertoire. Three approaches were used to assess repertoire richness: RTK rarefaction, the Chao1 estimator, and Recon v2.1 estimates of unobserved clonotypes. Generation probabilities for all TCRbeta clonotypes obtained by the gDNA method from several donors were computed using OLGA. TCRdb re-hosts the immuneACCESS table, in-frame sequences only. Its copies lack some clones; in the studies checked, an unresolved V gene accounts for under half of them, and the cause for the rest is not known. V and J calls and clone size are given by that table; D and trimming were obtained from the DNA. Recorded for this sample are 2.3 million or so clones; more than 85% of them occurred a single time. Clones ranked in the top ten supply approximately 0.4% of the sample.

Points on this clone: Its antigen has not been determined. One base away there is no much larger clone; base qualities are not given.

At the junction V is shortened by 4 bases and J by 1 base, with 7 bases in between. CDR1 and CDR2 are read off the germline V gene as MNHEY and SVGAGI. The CDR3 goes from the cysteine to the phenylalanine over 13 residues. Solely the CDR3 DNA is kept, with 39 bases framed from the first base. The donors were healthy, HIV-negative adults with no recently reported acute infections or vaccinations. Every donor was a Caucasian adult living in Nashville, Tennessee, USA. CD4+ T cells were enriched by magnetic negative selection, after which naive cells were positively selected on CD45RA and the negative fraction was taken as the memory subset. Blood was collected by leukapheresis, and PBMCs were isolated by Ficoll-Histopaque density gradient centrifugation and then cryopreserved in liquid nitrogen vapor phase. Purity and quantity of every magnetically sorted T cell population were checked by analytical flow cytometry. Genomic DNA was isolated from each sorted fraction and quantified by UV absorbance on a Nanodrop 2000c.

Beyond this particular receptor, the publication reports: Rarefaction of sorted-subset datasets indicated incomplete sequencing despite the large sequencing depth. Based on pairwise subsampling, the degree of clonotype sharing among donors was expected to be affected by sequencing depth. Naive subsets generally had larger estimated clonotype richness than memory subsets did. Compared with non-shared clonotypes, the clonotypes found in all four sorted-subset donors had higher generation probabilities. Because the study included only a small number of donors, the genetic and exposure-history diversity represented was limited. Around 5.4% of naive CD4, around 3.6% of naive CD8, approximately 2.2% of memory CD4, and over 0.35% of memory CD8 clonotypes were shared across a handful of donors. Sampling was restricted to blood, and TCR repertoires in tissue are likely to differ from TCR repertoires in blood.

This chain joins TRBV6-5 to TRBJ1-1; the D gene cannot be named for sure. The sequence derives from a man aged 18 to 30 in good health. Some clones in this sample may be carry-over from other donors' samples. Sequencing was performed on naive CD4+ T cells from PBMCs. This specimen's cell subset or site label, interpreted: CD45RA+ positively selected. The CDR3 region has the sequence CASSFLKNTEAFF. Read as DNA, the sequence is TGTGCCAGCAGTTTCCTCAAGAACACTGAAGCTTTCTTT.